This T cell receptor (beta chain) was captured in a study of T cell repertoires in cytomegalovirus infection. This CDR3 spans 14 amino acids. Looked up from germline, CDR1 is SGHKS and CDR2 is YYEKEE (reference sequence). With 9 bases removed from V and 5 bases from J, the gap between germline ends came to 20 bases. MiXCR was run by TCRdb on the reads, yielding one entry per CDR3 protein. The sample consists of about 360,000 distinct CDR3 sequences, 15% to 20% of them appearing once. This receptor was identified in a human donor in good health (CMV status not recorded). Some clones in this sample may be carry-over from other donors' samples. The sequenced sample was PBMCs. The V call is TRBV5-5, the J call TRBJ1-1, with a tentative D call TRBD1 (6 bases). The CDR3 here is CATSKGQYPTEAFF. The CDR3 nucleotides read TGTGCCACCTCCAAAGGACAGTACCCAACTGAAGCTTTCTTT.